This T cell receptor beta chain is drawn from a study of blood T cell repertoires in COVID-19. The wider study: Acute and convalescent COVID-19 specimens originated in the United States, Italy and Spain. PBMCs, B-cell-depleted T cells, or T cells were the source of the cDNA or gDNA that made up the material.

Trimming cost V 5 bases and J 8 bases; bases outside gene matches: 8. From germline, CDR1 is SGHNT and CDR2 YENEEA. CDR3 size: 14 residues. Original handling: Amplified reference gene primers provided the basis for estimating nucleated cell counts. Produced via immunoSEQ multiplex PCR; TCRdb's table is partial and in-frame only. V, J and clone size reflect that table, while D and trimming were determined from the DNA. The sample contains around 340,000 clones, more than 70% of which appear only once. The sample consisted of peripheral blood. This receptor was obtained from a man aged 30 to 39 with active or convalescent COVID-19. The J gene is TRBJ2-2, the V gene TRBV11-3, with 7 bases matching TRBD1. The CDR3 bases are TGTGCCAGCAGCCCAAGGGGGCGTTCGGGGGAGCTGTTTTTT. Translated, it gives CASSPRGRSGELFF.